Following are 10 T cell receptor beta chains from one sample sequenced in a study of shared clonotypes between healthy human individuals. The method was immunoSEQ multiplex PCR; TCRdb's version includes in-frame clones alone and lacks a portion of them. The profile shows 800,000 to 1,200,000 clones, more than 75% of them singletons. The sample was memory CD4+ T cells from PBMCs. The subset was: CD45RA-negative fraction. These receptors all come from a man in his late teens or twenties in good health. Some clones in this sample may be carry-over from other donors' samples.

This clone was found once. This chain connects TRBV29-1 to TRBJ2-3; D call uncertain. The V end was cut by 6 bases, the J end by 1 base, with 17 bases between. The CDR3 has 15 amino acids. Germline loops: CDR1 SQVTM, CDR2 ANQGSEA. In DNA, the CDR3 is TGCAGCGTCGACTCGAACCTCGTTCGCACAGATACGCAGTATTTT. Translated, it gives CSVDSNLVRTDTQYF.

This chain links TRBV5-1 with TRBJ1-1; the match to TRBD1 covers 9 bases. Per germline, CDR1 SGHRS and CDR2 YFSETQ. J gave up 4 bases and V 4 bases, and 14 bases lay outside the gene matches. This CDR3 comprises 17 residues. CDR3 loop: CASSVQGARGRSTEAFF. Written as DNA, the CDR3 is TGCGCCAGCAGCGTACAGGGGGCGCGGGGCAGGAGCACTGAAGCTTTCTTT. The full variable domain, rest sourced from reference TRBV5-1 and TRBJ1-1, is KAGVTQTPRYLIKTRGQQVTLSCSPISGHRSVSWYQQTPGQGLQFLFEYFSETQRNKGNFPGRFSGRQFSNSRSEMNVSTLELGDSALYLCASSVQGARGRSTEAFFGQGTRLTVV.

The chain employs TRBV4-1 and TRBJ2-1; 10 bases line up with TRBD2. Germline assignment: CDR1 MGHRA and CDR2 YSYEKL. After removal of 4 bases from V and 10 bases from J, the junction contained 13 bases not matched to a gene. CDR3 length: 16 amino acids. The DNA of the CDR3 is TGCGCCAGCAGCCCTTCATGGACTAGCGGCGGTGGGGAGCAGTTCTTC. Translation: CASSPSWTSGGGEQFF.

The DNA of the CDR3 is TGTGCCAGCAGCGTAGAAGGGGGTGAGCAGTTCTTC. Translated, it gives CASSVEGGEQFF. This sequence joins TRBV9 and TRBJ2-1, with D tentatively TRBD1 (6 bases). With 0 bases removed from V and 9 bases from J, the gap between germline ends came to 7 bases. The CDR3 is 12 residues long. Germline CDR1 reads SGDLS; CDR2 reads YYNGEE. The variable domain in full, with the rest retrieved from reference TRBV9 and TRBJ2-1, is DSGVTQTPKHLITATGQRVTLRCSPRSGDLSVYWYQQSLDQGLQFLIQYYNGEERAKGNILERFSAQQFPDLHSELNLSSLELGDSALYFCASSVEGGEQFFGPGTRLTVL.

This clone was recorded once. This chain uses TRBV9 with TRBJ2-5, with 13 positions matching TRBD2. With 2 bases clipped from V and 4 bases from J, the junction kept 2 bases outside the gene matches. CDR1 and CDR2 (germline): SGDLS, YYNGEE. This CDR3 is built from 15 residues. The CDR3, as DNA: TGTGCCAGCAGCGTCGGGACTAGCGGGATAGAGACCCAGTACTTC. Protein: CASSVGTSGIETQYF. The full variable domain, its missing parts supplied by reference TRBV9 and TRBJ2-5, is DSGVTQTPKHLITATGQRVTLRCSPRSGDLSVYWYQQSLDQGLQFLIQYYNGEERAKGNILERFSAQQFPDLHSELNLSSLELGDSALYFCASSVGTSGIETQYFGPGTRLLVL.

The chain uses TRBV5-1 and TRBJ2-7; the D call may be TRBD1 or TRBD2 (5 bases each). The CDR3 has 17 residues. Trimming left V 1 base short and J 2 bases short, with 19 bases between. Germline-derived CDR1 and CDR2 are SGHRS and YFSETQ. The CDR3 spells CASSLWSTGTVTYEQYF. The CDR3 DNA reads TGCGCCAGCAGCTTGTGGTCAACTGGGACCGTGACCTACGAGCAGTACTTC.

This rearrangement joins TRBV6-5 to TRBJ2-3; D call uncertain. The CDR3 has 16 amino acids. CDR1 is MNHEY and CDR2 is SVGAGI in the germline V gene. Between the trimmed V and J ends, which lost 0 bases and 5 bases, there was a span of 15 bases. CDR3 sequence: CASSYSATIGGDTQYF. The CDR3 nucleotides are TGTGCCAGCAGTTACTCGGCTACAATAGGTGGAGATACGCAGTATTTT.

A note on this clone: At one of its ends the junction is not consistent with the germline gene, which may arise from a read error. The same CDR3 is also encoded by other DNA sequences in this sample. This chain links TRBV5-1 with TRBJ1-3; D ambiguous. Germline lookup yields CDR1 SGHRS and CDR2 YFSETQ. The CDR3 is 14 residues long. The CDR3 DNA is TGTGCCAGCAGCCCAGGTGGGGCTGGAAACACCATATATTTT. It yields the protein CASSPGGAGNTIYF.

This clone was detected only a few times. The chain carries TRBV5-4 and TRBJ2-1, with D perhaps TRBD2 (6 bases). Per the germline V gene, CDR1 is SGHNT and CDR2 is YYREEE (reference sequence). The CDR3 covers 12 residues. The germline V and J ends were trimmed by 4 bases and 11 bases, with 13 bases remaining between them. The CDR3 DNA sequence: TGTGCCAGCAGCGACTCACTAGCAAAGCAGTTCTTC. This sequence encodes CASSDSLAKQFF.

This rearrangement joins TRBV2 to TRBJ1-5; 7 bases agree with TRBD1. The germline CDR1 and CDR2 sequences are SNHLY and FYNNEI. Trimming at V came to 6 bases and at J to 11 bases, leaving 10 bases not matched to a gene. There are 13 residues in the CDR3. The CDR3 is CASRKDRLEAQHF. The CDR3, as DNA: TGTGCCAGCAGAAAGGACAGGTTAGAAGCCCAGCATTTT.